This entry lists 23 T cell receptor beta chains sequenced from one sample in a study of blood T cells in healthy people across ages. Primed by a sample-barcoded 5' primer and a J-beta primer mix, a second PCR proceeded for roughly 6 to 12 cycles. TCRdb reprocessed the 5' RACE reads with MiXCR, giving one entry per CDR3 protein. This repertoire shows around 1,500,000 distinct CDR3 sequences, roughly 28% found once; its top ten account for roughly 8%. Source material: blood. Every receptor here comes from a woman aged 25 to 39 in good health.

The chain's CDR3 is CASSLEESRTGFSPLHF. CDR3 DNA: TGCGCCAGCAGCTTGGAGGAGAGCAGGACAGGGTTTTCACCCCTCCACTTT. The rearrangement links TRBV5-1 to TRBJ1-6, with 8 bases that match TRBD1. The CDR3 is made up of 17 amino acids. V dropped 0 bases and J dropped 9; count of bases not matched to a gene: 11. The germline CDR1 and CDR2 sequences are SGHRS and YFSETQ.

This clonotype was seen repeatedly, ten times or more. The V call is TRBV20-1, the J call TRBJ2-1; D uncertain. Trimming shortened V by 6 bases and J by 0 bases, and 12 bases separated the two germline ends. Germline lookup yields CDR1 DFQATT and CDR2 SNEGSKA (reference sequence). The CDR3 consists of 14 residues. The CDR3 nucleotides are TGCAGTGCCGAGAATTCGAGCTCCTACAATGAGCAGTTCTTC. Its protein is CSAENSSSYNEQFF.

CDR3 coding DNA: TGTGCCAGCAGCACCGGACAGCGTGAAAAACTGTTTTTT. It is translated as CASSTGQREKLFF. The chain joins TRBV7-2 to TRBJ1-4, with D possibly TRBD1 on 6 matching bases. The CDR3 extends over 13 amino acids. V was trimmed by 5 bases and J by 7 bases, leaving 11 bases between them. Germline V lookup: CDR1 SGHTA, CDR2 FQGNSA.

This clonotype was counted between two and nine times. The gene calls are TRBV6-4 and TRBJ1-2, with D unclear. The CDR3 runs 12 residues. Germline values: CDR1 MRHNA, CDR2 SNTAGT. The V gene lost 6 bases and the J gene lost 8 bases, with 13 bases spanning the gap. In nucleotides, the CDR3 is TGTGCCAGCAGAAAAACGGCTGAGGGCTACACCTTC. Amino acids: CASRKTAEGYTF.

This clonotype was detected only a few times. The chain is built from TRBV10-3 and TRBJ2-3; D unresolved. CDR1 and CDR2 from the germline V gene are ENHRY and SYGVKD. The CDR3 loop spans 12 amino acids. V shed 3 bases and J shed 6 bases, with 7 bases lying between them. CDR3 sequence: CAISDASDTQYF. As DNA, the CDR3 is TGTGCCATCAGTGACGCCTCGGATACGCAGTATTTT.

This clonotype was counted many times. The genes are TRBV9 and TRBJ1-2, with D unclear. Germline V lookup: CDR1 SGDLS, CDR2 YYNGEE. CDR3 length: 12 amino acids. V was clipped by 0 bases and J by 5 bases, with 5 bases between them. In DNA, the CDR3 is TGTGCCAGCAGCGTAGGCGTGTATGGCTACACCTTC. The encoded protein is CASSVGVYGYTF.

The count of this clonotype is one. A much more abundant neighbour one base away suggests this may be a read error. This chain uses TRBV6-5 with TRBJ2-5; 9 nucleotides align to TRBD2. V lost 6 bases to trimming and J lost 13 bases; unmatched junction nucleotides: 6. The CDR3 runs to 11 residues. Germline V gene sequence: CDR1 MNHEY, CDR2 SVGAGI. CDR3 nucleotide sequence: TGTGCCAGCAGGTCCGGGACTAGCCTGTACTTC. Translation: CASRSGTSLYF.

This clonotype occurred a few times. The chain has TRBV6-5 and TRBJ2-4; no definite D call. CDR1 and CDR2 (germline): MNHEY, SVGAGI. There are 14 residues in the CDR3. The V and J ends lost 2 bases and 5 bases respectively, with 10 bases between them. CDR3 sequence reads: CASSYGGSENIQYF. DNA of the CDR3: TGTGCCAGCAGTTACGGCGGCAGTGAAAACATTCAGTACTTC.

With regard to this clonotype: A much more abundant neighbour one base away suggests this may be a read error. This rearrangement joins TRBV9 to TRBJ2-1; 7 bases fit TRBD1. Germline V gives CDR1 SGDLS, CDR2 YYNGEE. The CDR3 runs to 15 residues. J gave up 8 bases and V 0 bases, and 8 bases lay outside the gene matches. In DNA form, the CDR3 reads TGTGCCAGCAGCGTAGGAGGGGGCCCGGACTATGAGCAGTTCTTC. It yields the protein CASSVGGGPDYEQFF.

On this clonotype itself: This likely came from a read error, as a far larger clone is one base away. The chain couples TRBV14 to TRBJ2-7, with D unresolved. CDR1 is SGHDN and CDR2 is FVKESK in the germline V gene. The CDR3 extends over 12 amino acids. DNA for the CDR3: TGTGCCAGCAGCCAGTCGGGTTACGGGCAGTACTTC. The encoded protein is CASSQSGYGQYF.

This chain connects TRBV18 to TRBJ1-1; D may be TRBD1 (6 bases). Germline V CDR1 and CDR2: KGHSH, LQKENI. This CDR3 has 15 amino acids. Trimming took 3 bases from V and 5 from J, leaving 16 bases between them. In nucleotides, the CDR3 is TGTGCCAGCTCACCTATTGGGGGCGCGAATACTGAAGCTTTCTTT. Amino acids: CASSPIGGANTEAFF.

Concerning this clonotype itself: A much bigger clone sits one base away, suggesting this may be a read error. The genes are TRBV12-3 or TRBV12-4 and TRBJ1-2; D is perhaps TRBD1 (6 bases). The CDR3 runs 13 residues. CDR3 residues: CASSLDRVGGYIF. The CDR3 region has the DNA TGTGCCAGCAGTTTAGACAGGGTTGGGGGCTACATCTTC.

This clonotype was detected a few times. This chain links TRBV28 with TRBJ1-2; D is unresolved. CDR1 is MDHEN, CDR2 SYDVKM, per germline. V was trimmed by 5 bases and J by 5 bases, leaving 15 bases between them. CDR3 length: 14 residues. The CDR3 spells CASSPDQGGYGYTF. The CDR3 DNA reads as TGTGCCAGCAGTCCGGACCAAGGAGGATATGGCTACACCTTC.

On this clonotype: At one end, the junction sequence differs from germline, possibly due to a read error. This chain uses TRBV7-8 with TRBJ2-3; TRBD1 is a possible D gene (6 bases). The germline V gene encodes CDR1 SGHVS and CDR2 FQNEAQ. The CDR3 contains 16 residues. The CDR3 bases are TGTGCCAGCAGCTTTGATAACAACGAACAGGGAGATGCGCAGTATTTT. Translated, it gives CASSFDNNEQGDAQYF.

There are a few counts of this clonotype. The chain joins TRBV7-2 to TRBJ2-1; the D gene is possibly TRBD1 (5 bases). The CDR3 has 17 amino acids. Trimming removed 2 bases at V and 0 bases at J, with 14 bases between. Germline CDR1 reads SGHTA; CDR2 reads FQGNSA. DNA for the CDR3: TGTGCCAGCAGCTTAAACCCCGCCAGGGTCTCCTACAATGAGCAGTTCTTC. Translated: CASSLNPARVSYNEQFF.

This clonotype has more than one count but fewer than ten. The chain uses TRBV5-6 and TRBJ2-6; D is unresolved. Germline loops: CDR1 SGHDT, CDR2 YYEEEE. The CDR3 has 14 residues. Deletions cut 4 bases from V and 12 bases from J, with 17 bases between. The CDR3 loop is CASSRTGKFGVLTF. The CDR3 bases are TGTGCCAGCAGCCGGACGGGCAAATTCGGCGTCCTGACTTTC.

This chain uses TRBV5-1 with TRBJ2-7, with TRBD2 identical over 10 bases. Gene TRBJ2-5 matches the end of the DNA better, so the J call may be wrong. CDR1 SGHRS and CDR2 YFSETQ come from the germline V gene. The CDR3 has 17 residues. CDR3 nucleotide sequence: TGCGCCAGCAGCCGGAGGAGCGGGGGGGCCGGCGGAGAGACCCAGTACTTC. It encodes CASSRRSGGAGGETQYF.

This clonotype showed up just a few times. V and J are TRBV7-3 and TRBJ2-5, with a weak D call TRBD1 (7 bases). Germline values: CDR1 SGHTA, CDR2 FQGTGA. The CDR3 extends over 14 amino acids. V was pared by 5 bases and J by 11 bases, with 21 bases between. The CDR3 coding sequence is TGTGCCAGCAGCCGACAGGGCCTGGGGGGAGAGCAGTACTTC. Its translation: CASSRQGLGGEQYF.

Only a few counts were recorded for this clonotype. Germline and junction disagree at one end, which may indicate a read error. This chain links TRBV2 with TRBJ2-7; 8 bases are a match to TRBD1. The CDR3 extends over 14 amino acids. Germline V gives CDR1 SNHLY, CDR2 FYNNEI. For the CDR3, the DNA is TGTACCAGCACCCCAGCTCCGGACAGGGACGAGCAGTACTTC. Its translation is CTSTPAPDRDEQYF.

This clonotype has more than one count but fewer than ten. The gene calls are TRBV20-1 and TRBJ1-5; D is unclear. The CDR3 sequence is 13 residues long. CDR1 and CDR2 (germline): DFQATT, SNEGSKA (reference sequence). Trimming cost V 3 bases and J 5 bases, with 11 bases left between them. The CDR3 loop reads CSASPAGDQPQHF. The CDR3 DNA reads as TGCAGTGCTAGCCCGGCAGGAGATCAGCCCCAGCATTTT.

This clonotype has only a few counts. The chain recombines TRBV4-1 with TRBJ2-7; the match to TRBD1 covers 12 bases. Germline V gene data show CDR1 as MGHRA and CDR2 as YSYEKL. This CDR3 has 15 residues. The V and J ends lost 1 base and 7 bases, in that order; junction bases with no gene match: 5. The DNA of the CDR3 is TGCGCCAGCAGCCAAGTGGGACAGGGGGCGGGGGAGCAGTACTTC. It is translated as CASSQVGQGAGEQYF.

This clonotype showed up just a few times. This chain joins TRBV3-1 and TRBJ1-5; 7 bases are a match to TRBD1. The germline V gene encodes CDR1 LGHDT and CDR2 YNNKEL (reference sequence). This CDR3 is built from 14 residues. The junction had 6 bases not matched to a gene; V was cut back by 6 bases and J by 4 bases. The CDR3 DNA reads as TGTGCCAGCAGTTACGGACAGGATAATCAGCCCCAGCATTTT. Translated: CASSYGQDNQPQHF.

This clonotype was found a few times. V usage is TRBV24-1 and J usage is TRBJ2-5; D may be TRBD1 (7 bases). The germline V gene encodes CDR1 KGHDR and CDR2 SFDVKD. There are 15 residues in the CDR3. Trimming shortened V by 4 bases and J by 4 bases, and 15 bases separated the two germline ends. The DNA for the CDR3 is TGTGCCACCAGTGACATTTCAGGGGGGCGAGAGACCCAGTACTTC. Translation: CATSDISGGRETQYF.